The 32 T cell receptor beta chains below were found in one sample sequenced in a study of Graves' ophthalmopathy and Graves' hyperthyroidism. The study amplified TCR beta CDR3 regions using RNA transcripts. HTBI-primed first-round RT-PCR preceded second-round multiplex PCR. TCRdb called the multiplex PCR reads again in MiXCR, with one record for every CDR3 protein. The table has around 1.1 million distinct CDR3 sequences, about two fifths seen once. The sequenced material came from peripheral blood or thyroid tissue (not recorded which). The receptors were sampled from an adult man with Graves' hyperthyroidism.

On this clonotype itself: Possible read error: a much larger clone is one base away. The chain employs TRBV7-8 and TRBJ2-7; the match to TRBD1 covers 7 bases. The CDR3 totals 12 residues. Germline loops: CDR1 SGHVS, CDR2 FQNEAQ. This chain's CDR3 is CASRPGTEERYF. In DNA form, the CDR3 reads TGTGCCAGCAGACCCGGGACAGAAGAGCGGTACTTC. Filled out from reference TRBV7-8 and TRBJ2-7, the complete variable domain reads GAGVSQSPRYKVAKRGQDVALRCDPISGHVSLFWYQQALGQGPEFLTYFQNEAQLDKSGLPSDRFFAERPEGSVSTLKIQRTQQEDSAVYLCASRPGTEERYFGPGTRLTVT.

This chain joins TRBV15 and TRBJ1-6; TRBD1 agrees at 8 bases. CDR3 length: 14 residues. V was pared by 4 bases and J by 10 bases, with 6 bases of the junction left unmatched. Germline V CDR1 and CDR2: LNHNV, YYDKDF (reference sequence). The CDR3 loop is CATSIGTGASPLHF. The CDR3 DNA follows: TGTGCCACCAGCATCGGGACAGGCGCCTCACCCCTCCACTTT.

The CDR3 nucleotides are TGTGCCAGCAGAACCATGGGCAGGGGGGCTCTTAATGAAAAACTGTTTTTT. This translates into CASRTMGRGALNEKLFF. This chain links TRBV27 with TRBJ1-4, with 7 bases fitting TRBD1. The junction had 14 bases not matched to a gene; V was cut back by 6 bases and J by 4 bases. The CDR3 length is 17 residues. CDR1 MNHEY and CDR2 SMNVEV come from the germline V gene (reference sequence).

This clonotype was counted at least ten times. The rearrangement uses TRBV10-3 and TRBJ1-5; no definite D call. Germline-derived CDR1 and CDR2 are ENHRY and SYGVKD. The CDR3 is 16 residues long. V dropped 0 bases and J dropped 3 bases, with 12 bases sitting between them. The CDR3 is CAISESADVDNQPQHF. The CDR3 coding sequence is TGTGCCATCAGTGAGTCGGCGGACGTAGACAATCAGCCCCAGCATTTT.

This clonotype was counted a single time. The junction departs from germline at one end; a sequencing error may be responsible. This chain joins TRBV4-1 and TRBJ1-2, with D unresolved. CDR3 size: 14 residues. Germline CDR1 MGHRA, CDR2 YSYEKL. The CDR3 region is CASSQDRGTYGHTF. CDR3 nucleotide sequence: TGCGCCAGCAGCCAAGACCGGGGTACCTATGGCCACACCTTC.

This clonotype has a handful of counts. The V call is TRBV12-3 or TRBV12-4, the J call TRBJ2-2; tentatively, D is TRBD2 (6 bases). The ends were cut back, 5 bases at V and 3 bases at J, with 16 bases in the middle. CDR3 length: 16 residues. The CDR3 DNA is TGTGCCAGCAGTCCCTTAGCGGAGCCAGACACCGGGGAGCTGTTTTTT. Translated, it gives CASSPLAEPDTGELFF.

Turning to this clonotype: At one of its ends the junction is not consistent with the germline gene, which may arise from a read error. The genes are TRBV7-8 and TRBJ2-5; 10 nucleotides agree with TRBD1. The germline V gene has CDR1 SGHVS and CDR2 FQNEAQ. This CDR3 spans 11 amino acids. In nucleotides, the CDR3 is TGTGCCAGCAGCCTACTCGGACAGGGGGACTTC. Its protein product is CASSLLGQGDF.

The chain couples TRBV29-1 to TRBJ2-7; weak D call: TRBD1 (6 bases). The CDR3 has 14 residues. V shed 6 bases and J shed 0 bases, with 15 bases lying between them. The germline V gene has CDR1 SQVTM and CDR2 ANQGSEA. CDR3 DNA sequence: TGCAGCGTCGCCCTCCGGGACAACTCCTACGAGCAGTACTTC. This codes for CSVALRDNSYEQYF.

The CDR3 nucleotides read TGTGCCAGCAGCTCGCTGGGACTAGTAACATACGAGCAGTACTTC. It translates to CASSSLGLVTYEQYF. The gene calls are TRBV6-5 and TRBJ2-7, with 8 bases identical to TRBD2. Trimming at V came to 6 bases and at J to 4 bases, leaving 11 bases not matched to a gene. Germline V gene lookup returns CDR1 MNHEY and CDR2 SVGAGI. CDR3 length: 15 residues.

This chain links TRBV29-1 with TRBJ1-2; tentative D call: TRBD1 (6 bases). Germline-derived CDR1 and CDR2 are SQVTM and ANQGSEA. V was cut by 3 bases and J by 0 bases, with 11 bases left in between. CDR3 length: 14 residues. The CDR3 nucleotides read TGCAGCGTTGATGACAGGTTTACTAACTATGGCTACACCTTC. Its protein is CSVDDRFTNYGYTF.

CDR3 bases: TGCAGTGCCCCCCCGGGAGGGCGCACAGATACGCAGTATTTT. This translates into CSAPPGGRTDTQYF. This sequence joins TRBV20-1 and TRBJ2-3; 8 bases agree with TRBD2. The trim removed 6 bases at V and 1 base at J, leaving 6 bases unmatched. The CDR3 covers 14 residues. The germline gives CDR1 DFQATT, CDR2 SNEGSKA (reference sequence).

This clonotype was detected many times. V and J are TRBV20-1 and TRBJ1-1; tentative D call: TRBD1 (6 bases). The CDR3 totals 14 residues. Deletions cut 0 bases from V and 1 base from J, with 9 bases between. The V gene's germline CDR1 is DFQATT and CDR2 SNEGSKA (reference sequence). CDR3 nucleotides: TGCAGTGCTAGAGAGGGGGCGCGGAACACTGAAGCTTTCTTT. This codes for CSAREGARNTEAFF.

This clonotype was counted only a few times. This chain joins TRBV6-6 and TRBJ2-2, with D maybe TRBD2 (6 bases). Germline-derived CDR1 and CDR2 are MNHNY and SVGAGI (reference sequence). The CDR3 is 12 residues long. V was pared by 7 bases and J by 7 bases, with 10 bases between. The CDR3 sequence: CASTGDGGELFF. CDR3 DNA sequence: TGTGCCAGCACGGGAGACGGCGGGGAGCTGTTTTTT.

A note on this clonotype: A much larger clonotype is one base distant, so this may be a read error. The CDR3 DNA is TGTGCCAGCAGTATGCACAGGGGAGGGACCCAGTACTTC. Its protein product is CASSMHRGGTQYF. V gene TRBV2 combines with J gene TRBJ2-5; D may be TRBD1 (7 bases). V lost 5 bases to trimming and J lost 7 bases, with 14 bases between them. The CDR3 extends over 13 amino acids. CDR1 is SNHLY, CDR2 FYNNEI, per germline.

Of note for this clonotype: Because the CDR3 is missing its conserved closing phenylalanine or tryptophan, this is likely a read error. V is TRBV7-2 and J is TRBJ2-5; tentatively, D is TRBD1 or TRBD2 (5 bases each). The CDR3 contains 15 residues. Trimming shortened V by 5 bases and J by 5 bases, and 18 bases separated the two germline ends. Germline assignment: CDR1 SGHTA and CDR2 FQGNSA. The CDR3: CASSPTTGRVETQYL. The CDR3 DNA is TGTGCCAGCAGCCCTACCACGGGGCGAGTGGAGACCCAGTACCTC.

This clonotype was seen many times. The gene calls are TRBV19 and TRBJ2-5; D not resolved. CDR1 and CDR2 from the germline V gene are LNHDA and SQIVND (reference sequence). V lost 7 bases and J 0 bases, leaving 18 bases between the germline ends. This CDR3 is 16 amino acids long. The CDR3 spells CASKREGWRYQETQYF. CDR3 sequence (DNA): TGTGCCAGTAAACGAGAAGGGTGGAGATACCAAGAGACCCAGTACTTC.

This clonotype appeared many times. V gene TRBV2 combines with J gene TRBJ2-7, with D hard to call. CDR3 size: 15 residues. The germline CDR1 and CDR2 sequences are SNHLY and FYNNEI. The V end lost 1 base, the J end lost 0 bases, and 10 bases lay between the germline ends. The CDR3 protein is CASSEGAGFSYEQYF. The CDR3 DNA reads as TGTGCCAGCAGTGAAGGGGCAGGATTCTCCTACGAGCAGTACTTC. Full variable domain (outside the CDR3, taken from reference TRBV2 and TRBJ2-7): EPEVTQTPSHQVTQMGQEVILRCVPISNHLYFYWYRQILGQKVEFLVSFYNNEISEKSEIFDDQFSVERPDGSNFTLKIRSTKLEDSAMYFCASSEGAGFSYEQYFGPGTRLTVT.

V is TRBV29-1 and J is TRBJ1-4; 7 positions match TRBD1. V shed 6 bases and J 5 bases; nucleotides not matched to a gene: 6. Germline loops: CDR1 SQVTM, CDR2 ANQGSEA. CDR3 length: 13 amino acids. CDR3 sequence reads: CSVRQGTNEKLFF. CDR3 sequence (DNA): TGCAGCGTGAGACAGGGTACGAATGAAAAACTGTTTTTT. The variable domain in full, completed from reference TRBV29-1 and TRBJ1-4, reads SAVISQKPSRDICQRGTSLTIQCQVDSQVTMMFWYRQQPGQSLTLIATANQGSEATYESGFVIDKFPISRPNLTFSTLTVSNMSPEDSSIYLCSVRQGTNEKLFFGSGTQLSVL.

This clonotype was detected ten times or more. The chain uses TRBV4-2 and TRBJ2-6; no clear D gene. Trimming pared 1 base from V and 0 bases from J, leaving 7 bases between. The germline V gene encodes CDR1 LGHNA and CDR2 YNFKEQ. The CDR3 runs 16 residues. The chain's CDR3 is CASSQAVVSGANVLTF. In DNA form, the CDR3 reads TGTGCCAGCAGCCAAGCAGTTGTCTCTGGGGCCAACGTCCTGACTTTC.

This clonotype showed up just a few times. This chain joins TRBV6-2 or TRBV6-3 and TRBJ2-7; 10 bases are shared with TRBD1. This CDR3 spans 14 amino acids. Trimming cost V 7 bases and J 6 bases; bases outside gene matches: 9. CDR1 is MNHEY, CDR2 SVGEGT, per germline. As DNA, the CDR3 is TGTGCCAGCATCGGACAGGGGGGTCGACGCGAGCAGTACTTC. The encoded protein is CASIGQGGRREQYF.

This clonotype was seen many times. The CDR3 sequence: CASRPDGNSPLHF. CDR3 nucleotide sequence: TGTGCCAGCAGACCGGACGGTAATTCACCCCTCCACTTT. V gene TRBV12-3 or TRBV12-4 combines with J gene TRBJ1-6; no definite D call. V was pared by 6 bases and J by 6 bases, with 9 bases between. CDR3 length: 13 residues.

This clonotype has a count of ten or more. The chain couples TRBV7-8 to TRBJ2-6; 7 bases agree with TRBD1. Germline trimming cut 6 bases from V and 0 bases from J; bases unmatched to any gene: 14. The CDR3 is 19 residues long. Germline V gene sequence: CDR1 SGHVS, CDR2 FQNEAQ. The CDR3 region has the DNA TGTGCCAGCAGTAAACGACAGGGTACGACCTTCTCTGGGGCCAACGTCCTGACTTTC. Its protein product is CASSKRQGTTFSGANVLTF.

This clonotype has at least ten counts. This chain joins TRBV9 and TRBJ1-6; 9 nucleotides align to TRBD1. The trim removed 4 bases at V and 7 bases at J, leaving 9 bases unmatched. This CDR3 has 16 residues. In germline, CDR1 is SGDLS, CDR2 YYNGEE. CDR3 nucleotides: TGTGCCAGCAGCCCAACAGGGGGCGTTTCGAATTCACCCCTCCACTTT. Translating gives CASSPTGGVSNSPLHF.

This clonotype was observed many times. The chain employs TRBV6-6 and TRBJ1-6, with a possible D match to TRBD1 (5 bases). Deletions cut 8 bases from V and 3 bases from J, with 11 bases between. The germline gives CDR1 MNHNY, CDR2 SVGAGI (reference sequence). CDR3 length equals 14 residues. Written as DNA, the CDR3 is TGTGCCAGCTTACAGGCCGACTATAATTCACCCCTCCACTTT. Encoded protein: CASLQADYNSPLHF.

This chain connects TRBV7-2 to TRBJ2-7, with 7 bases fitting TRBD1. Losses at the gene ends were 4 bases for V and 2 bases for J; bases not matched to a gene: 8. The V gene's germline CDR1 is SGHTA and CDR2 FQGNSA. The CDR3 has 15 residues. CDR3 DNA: TGTGCCAGCAGCTCATGGACCCAGGGGGCCTACGAGCAGTACTTC. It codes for CASSSWTQGAYEQYF.

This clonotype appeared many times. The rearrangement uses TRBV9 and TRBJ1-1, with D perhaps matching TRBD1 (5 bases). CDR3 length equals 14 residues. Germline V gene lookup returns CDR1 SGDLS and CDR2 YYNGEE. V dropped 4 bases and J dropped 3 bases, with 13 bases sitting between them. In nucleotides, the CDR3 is TGTGCCAGCAGCCCCACCGGGGCCTACACTGAAGCTTTCTTT. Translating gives CASSPTGAYTEAFF.

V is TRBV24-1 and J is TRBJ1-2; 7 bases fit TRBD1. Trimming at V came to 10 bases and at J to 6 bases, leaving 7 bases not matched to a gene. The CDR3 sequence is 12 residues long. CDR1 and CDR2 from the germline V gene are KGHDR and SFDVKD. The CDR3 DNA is TGTGCCACGGGAGACAGGGACGATGGCTACACCTTC. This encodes CATGDRDDGYTF.

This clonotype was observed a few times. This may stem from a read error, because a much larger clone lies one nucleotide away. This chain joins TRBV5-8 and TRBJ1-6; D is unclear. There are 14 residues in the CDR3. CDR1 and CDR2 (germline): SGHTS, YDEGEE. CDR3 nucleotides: TGTGCCGGCAGCCAACCCCTGAGGAATTCACCCCTCCACTTT. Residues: CAGSQPLRNSPLHF. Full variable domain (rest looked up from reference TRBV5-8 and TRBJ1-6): EAGVTQSPTHLIKTRGQQATLRCSPISGHTSVYWYQQALGLGLQFLLWYDEGEERNRGNFPPRFSGRQFPNYSSELNVNALELEDSALYLCAGSQPLRNSPLHFGNGTRLTVT.

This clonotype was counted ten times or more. The CDR3 DNA reads TGTGCCAGCAGCCTTGATACAGGGTTCTATGGCTACACCTTC. Its protein is CASSLDTGFYGYTF. The chain links TRBV5-6 to TRBJ1-2, with D possibly TRBD1 on 6 matching bases. The CDR3 extends over 14 amino acids. Trimming left V 4 bases short and J 4 bases short, with 14 bases between. CDR1 and CDR2 (germline): SGHDT, YYEEEE.

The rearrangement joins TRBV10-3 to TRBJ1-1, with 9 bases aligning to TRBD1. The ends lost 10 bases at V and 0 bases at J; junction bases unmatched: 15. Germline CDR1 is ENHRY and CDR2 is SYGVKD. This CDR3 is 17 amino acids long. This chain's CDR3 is CASKDRGSSFMNTEAFF. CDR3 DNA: TGTGCCAGCAAGGACAGGGGAAGCTCCTTTATGAACACTGAAGCTTTCTTT.

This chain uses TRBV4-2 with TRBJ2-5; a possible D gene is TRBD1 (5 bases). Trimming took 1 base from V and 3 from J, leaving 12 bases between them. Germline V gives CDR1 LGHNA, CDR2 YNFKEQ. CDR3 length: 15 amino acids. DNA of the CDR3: TGTGCCAGCAGCCAAGCCCATCAGGGTAAAGAGACCCAGTACTTC. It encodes CASSQAHQGKETQYF.

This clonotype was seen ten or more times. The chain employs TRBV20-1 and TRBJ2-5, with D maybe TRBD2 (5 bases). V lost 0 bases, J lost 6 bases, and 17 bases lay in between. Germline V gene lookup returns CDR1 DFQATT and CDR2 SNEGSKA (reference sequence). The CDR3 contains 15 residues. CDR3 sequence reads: CSARERSGPGKTQYF. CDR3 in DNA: TGCAGTGCTAGAGAACGGTCCGGGCCGGGGAAGACCCAGTACTTC.